The clone carrying this T cell receptor (beta chain) was picked up one time. Its cognate antigen is unknown. This CDR3 is 14 amino acids long. V lost 5 bases and J lost 5; bases outside the gene matches: 5. From germline, CDR1 is SEHNR and CDR2 FQNEAQ (reference sequence). The data were obtained in a study of T cell responses to AZD1222 COVID-19 vaccine. Overall study results and limits: Females outnumbered males among donors, who were mostly white British; clonal diversity was possibly underestimated.

Generated by immunoSEQ multiplex PCR, the TCRdb table keeps only in-frame clones and is missing some. The table includes approximately 110,000 clones, roughly 87% detected once. The sample was peripheral blood, taken on day 0 of AZD1222 vaccination. The source is an adult in good health. The J gene is TRBJ2-1, the V gene TRBV7-9; 8 nucleotides match TRBD2. CDR3 sequence reads: CASSITSGDNEQFF. CDR3 nucleotide sequence: TGTGCCAGCAGCATTACTAGCGGAGACAATGAGCAGTTCTTC. Full variable domain (rest looked up from reference TRBV7-9 and TRBJ2-1): DTGVSQNPRHKITKRGQNVTFRCDPISEHNRLYWYRQTLGQGPEFLTYFQNEAQLEKSRLLSDRFSAERPKGSFSTLEIQRTEQGDSAMYLCASSITSGDNEQFFGPGTRLTVL.